The entry below describes one TCR beta chain. The antigen it recognizes is unknown. No base quality information exists; no much larger clone differs at one position. This specimen comes from a study of radiotherapy plus CTLA-4 blockade in lung cancer (dated by TCRdb to the late 2010s). Regarding the complete study: Among the enrolled patients, under 20% had an objective response, and roughly 30% reached disease control.

Libraries were constructed by the immunoSEQ multiplex PCR assay. TCRdb took this table from immuneACCESS and kept in-frame rearrangements with V and J called. Such tables lack part of the clones; where checked against another copy, unresolved V genes explain under half of the gap, and the rest is unexplained. For this sample the table gives about 80,000 clones, of which under 80% were detected only once. Jointly, the top ten make up approximately 22% of the sample. Study-wide findings and limitations: Increased serum interferon-beta after radiation, together with early dynamic changes in blood T cell clones, were reported to be the strongest predictors of response. After treatment with radiotherapy and ipilimumab, TCR clones that originated in tumors expanded in peripheral blood.

Focal radiation therapy combined with CTLA-4 blockade (ipilimumab) was tested in patients with chemo-refractory metastatic non-small-cell lung cancer. Specimen: peripheral blood, collected from a patient treated with radiotherapy plus ipilimumab. The origin of this receptor is a human donor with non-small cell lung cancer whose response to radiotherapy plus ipilimumab could not be evaluated. Some clones in this sample may be carry-over from other donors' samples.

The CDR3 loop reads CASSFKTGPEETQYF. DNA sequence: TGTGCCAGCAGCTTTAAGACAGGGCCTGAAGAGACCCAGTACTTC. The chain uses TRBV5-4 and TRBJ2-5; the central 7 bases match TRBD1. The germline V gene (reference sequence) sets CDR1 to SGHNT and CDR2 to YYREEE. Inclusive of the bounding cysteine and phenylalanine, the CDR3 is 15 residues long. Of the read, only the CDR3 DNA is kept; its 45 bases are in frame from base 1. Germline trimming: 2 bases from V, 3 bases from J; junction bases outside gene matches: 7.